This T cell receptor (beta chain) is drawn from a study of T cells in Graves' hyperthyroidism and ophthalmopathy (dated by TCRdb to about 2019). In the study overall: Peripheral blood was sampled at the time of initial diagnosis, prior to any treatment. The paper reports TCR Vbeta CDR3 sequencing of some 140 peripheral blood samples: around 45 ophthalmopathy, under 85 hyperthyroidism and 17 progressor patients. The approximately 100 discovery patients were randomly split 7:3 into training and test sets. To identify TCR V-J signatures that set the groups apart, the researchers used a discovery cohort of about a hundred patients, made up of around 40 with Graves' ophthalmopathy and about 55 with stable Graves' hyperthyroidism. In roughly six Graves' hyperthyroidism patients, the study also compared T-cell repertoires from thyroid tissue with T-cell repertoires from blood. After sampling, hyperthyroidism patients received methimazole starting at 30 mg daily, and ophthalmopathy patients received high-dose intravenous methylprednisolone. Prospective prediction of ophthalmopathy was tested in an independent validation cohort consisting of some 18 hyperthyroidism patients and around 17 patients who later progressed to ophthalmopathy.

Ophthalmopathy patients had moderately to severely active disease, Clinical Activity Score of at least 3, NOSPECS grade of at least 4, and duration under 3 months. Patients with uncontrolled infections, other autoimmune diseases, pregnancy or lactation were excluded. Diagnoses relied on clinical symptoms, serum thyroxine and TRAb, thyroid ultrasound and orbital computed tomography. PBMCs were separated from 8 to 10 ml of fresh peripheral blood using Ficoll-Paque density gradient centrifugation. Trizol reagent was used to extract total RNA, and RNA quality was then checked on an Agilent 2100 Bioanalyzer. Findings and caveats that apply to the study as a whole: Sample size was not statistically predetermined, and blinding of investigators to group allocation was not performed. A model built on a 13 V-J signature distinguished ophthalmopathy from stable hyperthyroidism, reaching roughly 88% sensitivity and about 81% specificity in cross-validation and 80%/75% in testing. Most expanded thyroid clonotypes (frequency above 0.001) were also detected in blood, suggesting blood repertoires may reflect thyroid immune responses. In validation, the model predicted progression to ophthalmopathy a median of roughly six months before onset, with roughly 70% sensitivity and just under 75% specificity.

The germline V gene yields MNHNS for CDR1 and SASEGT for CDR2. V loses 8 bases, J loses 5 bases, and the germline ends lie 9 bases apart. The CDR3 goes from the cysteine to the phenylalanine over 11 residues. The read is trimmed to its CDR3 DNA, 33 bases read in frame from base 1. TCR beta CDR3 regions were amplified from RNA transcripts. For the first round of RT-PCR on the TCR CDR3, the HTBI primer set was used together with the Qiagen OneStep RT-PCR kit. A second multiplex PCR round built the libraries, followed by size selection and purification. Sequencing of the libraries was done on an Illumina HiSeq2000 using paired-end 100 bp reads. The paper's processing steps were these. SOAPnuke was used to process the raw data, removing reads that contained adapters or uncalled bases, had a mean Phred below 15, or lacked an exact match to the constant primer or identifier. High-quality paired reads were merged with COPE v1.2.5, and unique nucleotide sequences were defined as clonotypes. MiTCR v1.1 was used to align clonotypes to the IMGT TRBV, TRBD and TRBJ reference segments. Only V-J combinations with frequency above 0.0001, covering 98% to 99.2% of repertoires, were analysed. A TCS score was defined as the ratio between F50 (clonal expansion) and ExV (chaos), using BLOSUM62-based TCRdist between CDR3 peptides within each V-J. Welch's t-statistics and random forest reduced around 520 V-J features to some 14, which were used in a naive Bayes classifier (R e1071). Through fastp at Q25 and MiXCR, TCRdb rebuilt clones from the public reads, retaining in-frame beta chains. Duplicate CDR3 protein sequences are folded into a single record with the most common DNA and genes. The V and J calls were not made by the authors but by TCRdb's processing. The sample table lists 450,000 to 550,000 distinct CDR3 sequences, approximately 24% of them with a count of one. The ten largest clonotypes hold about 11% of the sample.

A note on this clonotype: Its specific antigen is unknown. No qualities accompany the bases; no much larger clone lies one base away.

The sample was blood. The chain was built from TRBV6-1 and TRBJ1-2; the D gene is perhaps TRBD1, on 5 matching bases. This sequence was found in a woman aged 30 to 39 with Graves' ophthalmopathy. DNA sequence: TGTGCCAGCCAGGGACCATATGGCTACACCTTC. Its translation is CASQGPYGYTF.